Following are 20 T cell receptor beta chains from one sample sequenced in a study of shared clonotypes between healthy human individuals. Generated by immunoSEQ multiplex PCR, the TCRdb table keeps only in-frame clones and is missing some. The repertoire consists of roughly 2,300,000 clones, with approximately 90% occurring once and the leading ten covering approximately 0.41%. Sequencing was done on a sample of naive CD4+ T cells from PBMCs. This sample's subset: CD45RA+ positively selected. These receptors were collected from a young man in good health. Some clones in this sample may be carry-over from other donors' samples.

In nucleotides, the CDR3 is TGCGCCACCATGAAACAGGGTTTTTACAATGAGCAGTTCTTC. It translates to CATMKQGFYNEQFF. The gene calls are TRBV10-2 and TRBJ2-1; D is possibly TRBD1 (6 bases). CDR3 length: 14 amino acids. The germline gives CDR1 WSHSY, CDR2 SAAADI. The V and J ends lost 10 bases and 4 bases respectively, with 17 bases between them.

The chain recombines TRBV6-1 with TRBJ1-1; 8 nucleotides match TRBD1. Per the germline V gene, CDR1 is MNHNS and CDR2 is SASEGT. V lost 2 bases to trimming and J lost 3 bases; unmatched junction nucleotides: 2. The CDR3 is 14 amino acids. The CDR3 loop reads CASSENRGYTEAFF. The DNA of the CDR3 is TGTGCCAGCAGTGAAAACAGGGGGTACACTGAAGCTTTCTTT.

The CDR3, as DNA: TGTGCCAGCTCACCCCGGGTGGCTAGCGGATACAATGAGCAGTTCTTC. Amino acid sequence: CASSPRVASGYNEQFF. The rearrangement joins TRBV18 to TRBJ2-1; TRBD2 matches 7 bases. The CDR3 totals 16 residues. The J segment lost 4 bases and the V segment lost 3 bases, leaving 9 bases of the junction unmatched. Germline CDR1 is KGHSH and CDR2 is LQKENI. Filled out from reference TRBV18 and TRBJ2-1, the complete variable domain reads NAGVMQNPRHLVRRRGQEARLRCSPMKGHSHVYWYRQLPEEGLKFMVYLQKENIIDESGMPKERFSAEFPKEGPSILRIQQVVRGDSAAYFCASSPRVASGYNEQFFGPGTRLTVL.

CDR3 nucleotides: TGTGCCAGCAGTCCTAGTCCGGGACAGGGGGTAGGGGCTGGAAACACCATATATTTT. Residues: CASSPSPGQGVGAGNTIYF. The chain joins TRBV9 to TRBJ1-3, with 11 positions matching TRBD1. CDR3 size: 19 residues. Per the germline V gene, CDR1 is SGDLS and CDR2 is YYNGEE. The junction had 15 bases not matched to a gene; V was cut back by 5 bases and J by 2 bases.

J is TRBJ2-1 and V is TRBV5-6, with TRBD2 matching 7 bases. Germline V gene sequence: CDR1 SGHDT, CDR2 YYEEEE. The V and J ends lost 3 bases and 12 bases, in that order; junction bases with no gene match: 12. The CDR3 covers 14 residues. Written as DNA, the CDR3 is TGTGCCAGCAGCTCCCTTTCGGGGACGGGGGGGCAGTTCTTC. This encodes CASSSLSGTGGQFF.

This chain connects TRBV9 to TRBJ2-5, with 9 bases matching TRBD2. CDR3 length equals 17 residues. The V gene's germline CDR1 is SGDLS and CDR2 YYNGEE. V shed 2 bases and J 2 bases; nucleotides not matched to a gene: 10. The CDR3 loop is CASSVDRREGLQETQYF. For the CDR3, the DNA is TGTGCCAGCAGCGTTGATAGGCGGGAGGGTCTTCAAGAGACCCAGTACTTC.

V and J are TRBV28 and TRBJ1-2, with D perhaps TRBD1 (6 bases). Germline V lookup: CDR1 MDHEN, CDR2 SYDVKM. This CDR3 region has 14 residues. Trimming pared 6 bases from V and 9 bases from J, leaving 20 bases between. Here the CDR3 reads CASSLQGLGNSYTF. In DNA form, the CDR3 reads TGTGCCAGCAGCCTACAGGGTCTCGGTAACAGCTACACCTTC.

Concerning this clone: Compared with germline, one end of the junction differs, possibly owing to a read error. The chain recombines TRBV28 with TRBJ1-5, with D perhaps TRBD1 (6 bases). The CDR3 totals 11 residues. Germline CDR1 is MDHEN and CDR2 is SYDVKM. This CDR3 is CASRLSGEQHF. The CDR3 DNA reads TGTGCCAGCAGATTATCAGGGGAGCAGCATTTT.

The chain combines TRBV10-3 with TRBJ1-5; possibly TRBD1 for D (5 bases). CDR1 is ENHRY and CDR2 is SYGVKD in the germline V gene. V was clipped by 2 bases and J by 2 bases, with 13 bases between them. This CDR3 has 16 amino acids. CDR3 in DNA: TGTGCCATCAGTGAGGGGGGTTTTCCGGGCAATCAGCCCCAGCATTTT. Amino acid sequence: CAISEGGFPGNQPQHF.

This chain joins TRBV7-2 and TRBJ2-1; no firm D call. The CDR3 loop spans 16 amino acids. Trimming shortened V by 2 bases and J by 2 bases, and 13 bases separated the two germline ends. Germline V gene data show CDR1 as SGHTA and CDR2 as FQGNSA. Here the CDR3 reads CASSLIMSSPYNEQFF. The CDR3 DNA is TGTGCCAGCAGCTTAATTATGAGCTCCCCCTACAATGAGCAGTTCTTC.

As DNA, the CDR3 is TGTGCCAGCAGCTTAGATCCGGAAAGCGAGCAGTACTTC. Translating gives CASSLDPESEQYF. V gene TRBV11-3 combines with J gene TRBJ2-7, with D unresolved. Trimming removed 0 bases from V and 6 bases from J, with 9 bases in between. The length of the CDR3 is 13 residues. The germline CDR1 and CDR2 sequences are SGHNT and YENEEA.

CDR3 nucleotide sequence: TGTGCCAGCAGCCAAGATGGAACAGCGGGAGGGGGCTCCTACGAGCAGTACTTC. It encodes CASSQDGTAGGGSYEQYF. The J gene is TRBJ2-7, the V gene TRBV4-2; TRBD2 aligns across 10 bases. Trimming cost V 0 bases and J 0 bases; bases outside gene matches: 8. The CDR3 has 18 amino acids. CDR1 is LGHNA, CDR2 YNFKEQ, per germline.

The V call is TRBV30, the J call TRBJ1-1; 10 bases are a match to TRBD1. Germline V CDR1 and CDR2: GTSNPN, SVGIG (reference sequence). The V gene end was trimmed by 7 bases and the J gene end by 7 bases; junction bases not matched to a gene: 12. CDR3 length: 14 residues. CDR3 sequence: CAFSRDRGVGEAFF. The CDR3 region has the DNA TGTGCCTTTTCCCGGGACAGGGGTGTGGGTGAAGCTTTCTTT.

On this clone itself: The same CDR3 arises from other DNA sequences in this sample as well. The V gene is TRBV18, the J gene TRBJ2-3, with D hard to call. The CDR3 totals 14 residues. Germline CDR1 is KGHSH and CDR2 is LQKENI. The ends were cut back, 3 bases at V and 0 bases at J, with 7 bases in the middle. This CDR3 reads CASSPLDSTDTQYF. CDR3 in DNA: TGTGCCAGCTCACCCTTGGACAGCACAGATACGCAGTATTTT. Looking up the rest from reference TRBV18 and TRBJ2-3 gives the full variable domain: NAGVMQNPRHLVRRRGQEARLRCSPMKGHSHVYWYRQLPEEGLKFMVYLQKENIIDESGMPKERFSAEFPKEGPSILRIQQVVRGDSAAYFCASSPLDSTDTQYFGPGTRLTVL.

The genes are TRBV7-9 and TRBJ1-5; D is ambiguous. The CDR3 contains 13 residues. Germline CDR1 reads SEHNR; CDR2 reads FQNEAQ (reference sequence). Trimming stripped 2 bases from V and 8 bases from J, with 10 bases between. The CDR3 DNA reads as TGTGCCAGCAGCTTATGGGTTTCGGAGCCCCAGCATTTT. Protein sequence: CASSLWVSEPQHF. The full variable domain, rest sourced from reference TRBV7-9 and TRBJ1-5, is DTGVSQNPRHKITKRGQNVTFRCDPISEHNRLYWYRQTLGQGPEFLTYFQNEAQLEKSRLLSDRFSAERPKGSFSTLEIQRTEQGDSAMYLCASSLWVSEPQHFGDGTRLSIL.

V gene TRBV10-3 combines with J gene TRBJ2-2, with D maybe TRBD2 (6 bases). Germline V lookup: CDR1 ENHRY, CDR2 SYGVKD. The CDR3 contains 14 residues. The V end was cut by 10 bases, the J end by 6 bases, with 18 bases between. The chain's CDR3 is CATQSPSESGELFF. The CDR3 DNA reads TGTGCCACTCAATCTCCTAGCGAGTCCGGGGAGCTGTTTTTT.

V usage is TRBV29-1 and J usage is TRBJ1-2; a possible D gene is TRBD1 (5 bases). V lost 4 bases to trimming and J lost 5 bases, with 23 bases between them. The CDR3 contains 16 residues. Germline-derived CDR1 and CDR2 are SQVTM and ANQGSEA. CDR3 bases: TGCAGCGTTGTTATCCGGGAGAGGGGTAGTTTTTATGGCTACACCTTC. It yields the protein CSVVIRERGSFYGYTF.

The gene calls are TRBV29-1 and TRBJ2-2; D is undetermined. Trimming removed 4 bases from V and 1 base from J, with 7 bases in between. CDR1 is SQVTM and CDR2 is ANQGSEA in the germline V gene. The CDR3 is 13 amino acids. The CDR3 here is CSVGTRNTGELFF. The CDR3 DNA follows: TGCAGCGTTGGGACGCGGAACACCGGGGAGCTGTTTTTT.

In DNA form, the CDR3 reads TGCGCCAGCAGCCTAATCCTGACAGCTTCTGAAAAACTGTTTTTT. This sequence encodes CASSLILTASEKLFF. This chain connects TRBV4-3 to TRBJ1-4, with a tentative D call TRBD1 (5 bases). CDR1 is LGHNA and CDR2 is YSLEER in the germline V gene. Between the trimmed V and J ends, which lost 4 bases and 7 bases, there was a span of 16 bases. The CDR3 consists of 15 residues.

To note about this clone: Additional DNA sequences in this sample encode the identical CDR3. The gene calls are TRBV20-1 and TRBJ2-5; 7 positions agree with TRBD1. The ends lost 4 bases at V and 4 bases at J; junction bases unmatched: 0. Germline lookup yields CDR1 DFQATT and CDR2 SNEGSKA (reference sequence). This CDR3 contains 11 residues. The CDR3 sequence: CSATGGETQYF. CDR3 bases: TGCAGTGCTACAGGGGGAGAGACCCAGTACTTC.